This record looks at one TCR beta chain sequence and its context. The data were obtained in a study of blood T cell repertoires in COVID-19. Study-level information: The origin of the acute and convalescent COVID-19 samples was the United States, Italy and Spain. Nucleic acid was either cDNA or gDNA, and it came from T cells, B-cell-depleted T cells, or PBMCs.

CDR3 size: 18 residues. V shed 3 bases and J 0 bases; nucleotides not matched to a gene: 8. Germline CDR1 SGHTA, CDR2 FQGNSA. Study processing details: Amplified reference gene primers provided the basis for estimating nucleated cell counts. TCRdb's table, derived via immunoSEQ multiplex PCR, lists solely in-frame clones and lacks some. The V and J calls and the clone size are those of that table, but D and trimming were determined from the DNA. The table records fewer than 300,000 clones, roughly 86% of them present only once. This chain links TRBV7-2 with TRBJ1-6; TRBD1 matches 7 bases. Sequencing was performed on peripheral blood. The clonotype was recovered from a woman in her forties or fifties with acute or convalescent COVID-19. The CDR3 DNA reads TGTGCCAGCAGCTTTAAGGGGGCAAGGGGCTCCTATAATTCACCCCTCCACTTT. It is translated as CASSFKGARGSYNSPLHF. The full variable domain, in which reference TRBV7-2 and TRBJ1-6 provide the parts outside the CDR3, is GAGVSQSPSNKVTEKGKDVELRCDPISGHTALYWYRQSLGQGLEFLIYFQGNSAPDKSGLPSDRFSAERTGGSVSTLTIQRTQQEDSAVYLCASSFKGARGSYNSPLHFGNGTRLTVT.